Presented here are 2 T cell receptor beta chains from one specimen sequenced in a study of blood T cell repertoires in COVID-19. The repertoire was sequenced with immunoSEQ multiplex PCR; TCRdb's copy has only in-frame clones and lacks some. The sample shows around 100,000 clones, 91% of them seen only once. The sample was peripheral blood. These receptors originate from a human donor with active COVID-19. The donor label of this sample is uncertain.

This rearrangement joins TRBV5-1 to TRBJ2-1, with TRBD1 identical over 8 bases. The germline CDR1 and CDR2 sequences are SGHRS and YFSETQ. The CDR3 sequence is 16 residues long. J gave up 6 bases and V 6 bases, and 14 bases lay outside the gene matches. The CDR3 DNA reads TGCGCCAGCACCGACCAATGGACAGGGAAGGGCAATGAGCAGTTCTTC. Translated: CASTDQWTGKGNEQFF.

The chain links TRBV5-8 to TRBJ2-2, with TRBD1 matching over 9 bases. V lost 4 bases, J lost 3 bases, and 4 bases stayed unmatched. The CDR3 consists of 15 residues. Germline CDR1 is SGHTS and CDR2 is YDEGEE. CDR3 region: CASSPDRGDTGELFF. The CDR3 bases are TGTGCCAGCAGCCCGGACAGGGGTGACACCGGGGAGCTGTTTTTT.